This T cell receptor beta chain was recorded in a study of regulatory T cells in long-lasting Graves disease. Background on the study: It was over 5 years of antithyroid drugs, with positive TSH receptor antibodies, that meant persistent Graves' disease. Study-wide results and limits: Peripheral blood alone, not thyroid tissue, underwent study. There was favoring of TRBV28, TRBJ1-2 and TRBJ2-5 in persistent disease.

In building TCR beta libraries, iRepertoire HTBI primers were used together with Arm-PCR of CDR3 regions. TCRdb used MiXCR to reprocess the multiplex PCR reads, holding one entry per CDR3 protein. The sample has roughly 300,000 distinct CDR3 sequences, around 20% seen once; the top ten hold less than 35%. Points on this clonotype: The target antigen is unknown.

Germline-derived CDR1 and CDR2 are SGHRS and YFSETQ. There are 15 residues in the CDR3. Trimming cost V 4 bases and J 3 bases, with 17 bases left between them. Noted time point: persistent/refractory GD, antithyroid drugs over 5 years with positive TRAb. Scientists built the TCR library using RNA that was extracted from PBMCs. Patients were from an endocrinology department in Xi'an, China. V usage is TRBV5-1 and J usage is TRBJ2-7, with D uncertain. This TCR was recovered from a female donor with Graves disease. Sample: peripheral blood mononuclear cells (PBMCs), taken when the disease was refractory, from a patient treated with antithyroid drugs. CDR3: CASSPDAGRVYEQYF. The CDR3 DNA sequence: TGCGCCAGCAGCCCGGACGCCGGCCGAGTCTACGAGCAGTACTTC.